This T cell receptor (beta chain) was sequenced during a study of T cells in Graves' hyperthyroidism and ophthalmopathy. Germline values: CDR1 MDHEN, CDR2 SYDVKM. This CDR3 is built from 12 residues. V was pared by 9 bases and J by 1 base, with 8 bases between. Template material for amplifying TCR beta CDR3 regions consisted of RNA transcripts. An initial round of RT-PCR targeting the TCR CDR3 relied on the HTBI primer set. Using its own MiXCR run on the multiplex PCR reads, TCRdb lists one record per CDR3 protein. The table has roughly 750,000 distinct CDR3 sequences, around 15% seen once. Pregnant or lactating patients were excluded, as were those with uncontrolled infection or other autoimmune disease.

What was sequenced was blood. The chain is built from TRBV28 and TRBJ2-3; D not certain. This receptor was taken from a man aged 18 to 29 with Graves' hyperthyroidism. The CDR3 sequence: CASLSGTDTQYF. The DNA for the CDR3 is TGTGCCAGTTTATCAGGCACAGATACGCAGTATTTT.